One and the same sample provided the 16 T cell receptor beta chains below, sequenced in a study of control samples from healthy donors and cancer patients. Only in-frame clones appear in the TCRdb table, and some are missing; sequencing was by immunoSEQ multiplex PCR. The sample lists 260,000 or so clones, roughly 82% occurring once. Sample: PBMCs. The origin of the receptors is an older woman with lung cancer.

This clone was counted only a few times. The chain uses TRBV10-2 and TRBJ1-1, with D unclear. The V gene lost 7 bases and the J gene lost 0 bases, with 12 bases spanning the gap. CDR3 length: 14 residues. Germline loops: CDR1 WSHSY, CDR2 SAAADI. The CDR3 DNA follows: TGCGCCAGCAAATATACAAACTTGAACACTGAAGCTTTCTTT. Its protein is CASKYTNLNTEAFF.

CDR3 coding DNA: TGTGCCAGCAGTATCCGCGATCAGCCCCAGCATTTT. Its protein is CASSIRDQPQHF. V gene TRBV28 combines with J gene TRBJ1-5, with unresolved D. Germline loops: CDR1 MDHEN, CDR2 SYDVKM. The CDR3 sequence is 12 residues long. V dropped 5 bases and J dropped 5 bases, with 7 bases sitting between them.

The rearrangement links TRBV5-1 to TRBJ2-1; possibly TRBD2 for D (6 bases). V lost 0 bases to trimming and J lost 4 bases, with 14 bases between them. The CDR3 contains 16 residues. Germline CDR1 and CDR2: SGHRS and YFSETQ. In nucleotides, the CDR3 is TGCGCCAGCAGCTTGGGGGGGACTCTTGATTACAATGAGCAGTTCTTC. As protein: CASSLGGTLDYNEQFF.

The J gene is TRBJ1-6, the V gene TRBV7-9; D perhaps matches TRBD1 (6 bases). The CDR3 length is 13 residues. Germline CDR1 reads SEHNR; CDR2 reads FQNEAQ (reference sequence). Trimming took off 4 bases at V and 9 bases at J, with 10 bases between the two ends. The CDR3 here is CASSYDRISPLHF. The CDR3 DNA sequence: TGTGCCAGCAGCTACGACAGGATTTCACCCCTCCACTTT.

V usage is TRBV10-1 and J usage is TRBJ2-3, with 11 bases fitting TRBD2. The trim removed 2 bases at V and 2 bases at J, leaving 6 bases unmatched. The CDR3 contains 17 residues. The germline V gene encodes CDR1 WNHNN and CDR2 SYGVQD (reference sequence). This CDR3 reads CASSETWTSGHTDTQYF. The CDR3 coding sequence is TGCGCCAGCAGTGAGACGTGGACTAGCGGGCACACAGATACGCAGTATTTT.

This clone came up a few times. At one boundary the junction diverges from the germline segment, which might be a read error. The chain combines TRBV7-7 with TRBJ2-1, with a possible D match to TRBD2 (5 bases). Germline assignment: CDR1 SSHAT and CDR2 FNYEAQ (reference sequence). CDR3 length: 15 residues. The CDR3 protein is CASSLEGSSYNEQFF. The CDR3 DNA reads TGTGCTAGCAGCTTAGAAGGGAGCTCCTACAATGAGCAGTTCTTC. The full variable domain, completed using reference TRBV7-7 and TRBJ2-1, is GAGVSQSPRYKVTKRGQDVTLRCDPISSHATLYWYQQALGQGPEFLTYFNYEAQPDKSGLPSDRFSAERPEGSISTLTIQRTEQRDSAMYRCASSLEGSSYNEQFFGPGTRLTVL.

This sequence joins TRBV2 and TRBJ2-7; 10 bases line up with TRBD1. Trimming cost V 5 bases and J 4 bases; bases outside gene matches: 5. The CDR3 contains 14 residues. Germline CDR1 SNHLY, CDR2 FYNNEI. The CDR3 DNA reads TGTGCCAGCAGTTCGGGACAGGGGCGGTACGAGCAGTACTTC. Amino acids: CASSSGQGRYEQYF.

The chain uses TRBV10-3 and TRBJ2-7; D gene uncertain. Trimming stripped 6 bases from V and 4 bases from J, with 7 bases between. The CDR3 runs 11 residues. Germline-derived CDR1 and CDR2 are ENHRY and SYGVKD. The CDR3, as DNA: TGTGCCATCAGGGGTGGGTACGAGCAGTACTTC. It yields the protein CAIRGGYEQYF.

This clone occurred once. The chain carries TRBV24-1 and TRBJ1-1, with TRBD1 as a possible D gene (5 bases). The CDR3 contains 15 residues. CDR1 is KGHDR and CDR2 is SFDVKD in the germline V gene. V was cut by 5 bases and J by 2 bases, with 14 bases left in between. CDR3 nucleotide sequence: TGTGCCACCAGTGGATCGAGGGGTTTAAACACTGAAGCTTTCTTT. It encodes CATSGSRGLNTEAFF.

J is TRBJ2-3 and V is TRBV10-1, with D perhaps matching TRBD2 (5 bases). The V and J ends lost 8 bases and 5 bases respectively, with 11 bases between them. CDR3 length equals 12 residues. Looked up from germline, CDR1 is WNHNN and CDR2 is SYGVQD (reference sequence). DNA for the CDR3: TGCGCCAGCCATTTTGAGGGAGATACGCAGTATTTT. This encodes CASHFEGDTQYF.

The CDR3 region has the DNA TGTGCCACCAGCAGCTTATCCGGGACTTCTTATAGGACCCAGTACTTC. Amino acids: CATSSLSGTSYRTQYF. The chain uses TRBV15 and TRBJ2-5, with a possible D match to TRBD2 (6 bases). V was shortened by 3 bases and J by 7 bases, with 21 bases between the two germline ends. Germline lookup yields CDR1 LNHNV and CDR2 YYDKDF (reference sequence). The CDR3 length is 16 residues.

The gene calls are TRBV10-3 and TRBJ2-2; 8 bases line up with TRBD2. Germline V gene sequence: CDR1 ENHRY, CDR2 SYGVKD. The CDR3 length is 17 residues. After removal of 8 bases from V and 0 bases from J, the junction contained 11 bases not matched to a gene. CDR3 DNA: TGTGCCATCGGGGTAGGAACCGGGGGGGCGAACACCGGGGAGCTGTTTTTT. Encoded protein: CAIGVGTGGANTGELFF.

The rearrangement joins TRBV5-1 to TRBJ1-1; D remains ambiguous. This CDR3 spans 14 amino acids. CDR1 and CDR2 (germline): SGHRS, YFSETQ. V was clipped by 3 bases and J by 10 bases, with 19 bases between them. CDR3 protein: CASSSDDPLIGAFF. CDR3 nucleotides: TGCGCCAGCAGCTCGGATGACCCCCTGATAGGAGCTTTCTTT.

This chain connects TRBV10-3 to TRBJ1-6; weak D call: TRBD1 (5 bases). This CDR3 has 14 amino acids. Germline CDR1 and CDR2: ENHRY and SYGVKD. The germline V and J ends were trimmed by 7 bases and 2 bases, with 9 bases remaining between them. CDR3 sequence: CAINGDAYNSPLHF. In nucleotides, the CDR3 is TGTGCCATCAATGGGGACGCCTATAATTCACCCCTCCACTTT.

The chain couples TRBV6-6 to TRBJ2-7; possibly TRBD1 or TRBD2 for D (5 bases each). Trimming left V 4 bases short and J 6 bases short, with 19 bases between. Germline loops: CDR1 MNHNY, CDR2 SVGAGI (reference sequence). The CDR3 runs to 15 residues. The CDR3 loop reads CASSSVGRPRGEQYF. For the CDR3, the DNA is TGTGCCAGCAGTTCCGTGGGACGGCCAAGAGGCGAGCAGTACTTC.

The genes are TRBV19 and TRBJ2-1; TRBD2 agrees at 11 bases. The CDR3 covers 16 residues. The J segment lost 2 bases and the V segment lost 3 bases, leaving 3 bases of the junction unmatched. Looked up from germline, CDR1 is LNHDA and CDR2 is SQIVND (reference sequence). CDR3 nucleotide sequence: TGTGCCAGTAGTATCACTAGCGGGGGAGCCTACAATGAGCAGTTCTTC. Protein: CASSITSGGAYNEQFF.